These 23 T cell receptor beta chains originate from one sample sequenced in a study of cytomegalovirus exposure and HLA in healthy donors. Researchers ran the PCR with 60 Vbeta and 13 Jbeta primers. Some clones are missing from TCRdb's copy, which holds only in-frame ones; the method was immunoSEQ multiplex PCR. Of some 140,000 clones in the sample, approximately 61% are singletons; the top ten hold approximately 1.6%. The specimen sequenced was PBMCs. The source is a human donor in good health.

The J gene is TRBJ2-5, the V gene TRBV7-8, with TRBD1 matching over 8 bases. The germline V gene encodes CDR1 SGHVS and CDR2 FQNEAQ. The ends lost 0 bases at V and 5 bases at J; junction bases unmatched: 5. The CDR3 is 15 amino acids. DNA for the CDR3: TGTGCCAGCAGCTTAGCGGCAGGGGGCTATGAGACCCAGTACTTC. Encoded protein: CASSLAAGGYETQYF.

There are a few counts of this clone. The V and J genes are TRBV2 and TRBJ2-1; 7 positions agree with TRBD2. The J segment lost 4 bases and the V segment lost 5 bases, leaving 2 bases of the junction unmatched. Germline lookup yields CDR1 SNHLY and CDR2 FYNNEI. This CDR3 contains 13 residues. The CDR3 loop reads CASSSGIYNEQFF. The CDR3 bases are TGTGCCAGCAGTAGCGGGATTTACAATGAGCAGTTCTTC. Filled out from reference TRBV2 and TRBJ2-1, the complete variable domain reads EPEVTQTPSHQVTQMGQEVILRCVPISNHLYFYWYRQILGQKVEFLVSFYNNEISEKSEIFDDQFSVERPDGSNFTLKIRSTKLEDSAMYFCASSSGIYNEQFFGPGTRLTVL.

The gene calls are TRBV10-3 and TRBJ1-5, with D possibly being TRBD1 (5 bases). CDR3 length: 13 amino acids. Germline CDR1 reads ENHRY; CDR2 reads SYGVKD. Trimming took off 10 bases at V and 3 bases at J, with 13 bases between the two ends. The CDR3 here is CATTRGVNQPQHF. DNA of the CDR3: TGTGCCACCACCCGGGGGGTCAATCAGCCCCAGCATTTT.

This clone was seen a single time. The V gene is TRBV5-4, the J gene TRBJ2-3; 9 nucleotides align to TRBD2. Germline V gene data show CDR1 as SGHNT and CDR2 as YYREEE (reference sequence). Losses at the gene ends were 4 bases for V and 6 bases for J; bases not matched to a gene: 6. This CDR3 is 14 amino acids long. The CDR3 region is CASSTAGGGDTQYF. The DNA of the CDR3 is TGTGCCAGCAGCACGGCGGGAGGGGGGGATACGCAGTATTTT. Together with reference TRBV5-4 and TRBJ2-3, the CDR3 gives the full variable domain: ETGVTQSPTHLIKTRGQQVTLRCSSQSGHNTVSWYQQALGQGPQFIFQYYREEENGRGNFPPRFSGLQFPNYSSELNVNALELDDSALYLCASSTAGGGDTQYFGPGTRLTVL.

This clone showed up just once. The chain joins TRBV28 to TRBJ2-2; a weak D match, TRBD2 (6 bases). The CDR3 has 15 amino acids. Germline CDR1 MDHEN, CDR2 SYDVKM. Trimming took off 3 bases at V and 0 bases at J, with 8 bases between the two ends. In nucleotides, the CDR3 is TGTGCCAGCAGTTTTGCGGGAACGAACACCGGGGAGCTGTTTTTT. It translates to CASSFAGTNTGELFF.

This clone was detected only a few times. This rearrangement joins TRBV5-1 to TRBJ2-1; 11 positions match TRBD2. Germline lookup yields CDR1 SGHRS and CDR2 YFSETQ. The CDR3 is 17 amino acids. The V segment lost 5 bases and the J segment 6 bases; nucleotides outside the gene matches: 13. The CDR3 region is CASSLRLAGGTVNEQFF. The CDR3 bases are TGCGCCAGCAGTCTCAGGCTAGCGGGAGGTACCGTCAATGAGCAGTTCTTC.

This clone appeared a few times. V usage is TRBV7-6 and J usage is TRBJ2-1; D not resolved. CDR1 and CDR2 from the germline V gene are SGHVS and FNYEAQ. V dropped 1 base and J dropped 6 bases, with 7 bases sitting between them. This CDR3 spans 13 amino acids. Here the CDR3 reads CASSLGGLNEQFF. The DNA for the CDR3 is TGTGCCAGCAGCTTAGGAGGCCTCAATGAGCAGTTCTTC.

The sample holds a few counts of this clone. The rearrangement links TRBV5-1 to TRBJ2-3, with TRBD2 matching 12 bases. The CDR3 sequence is 15 residues long. V gave up 4 bases and J gave up 6 bases; unmatched junction bases: 6. The germline CDR1 and CDR2 sequences are SGHRS and YFSETQ. Here the CDR3 reads CASSRLAGDGDTQYF. The CDR3 region has the DNA TGCGCCAGCAGCAGACTAGCGGGAGATGGGGATACGCAGTATTTT.

The rearrangement joins TRBV15 to TRBJ1-4; 7 bases map to TRBD1. Looked up from germline, CDR1 is LNHNV and CDR2 is YYDKDF (reference sequence). The V segment lost 5 bases and the J segment 7 bases; nucleotides outside the gene matches: 4. The CDR3 consists of 13 residues. CDR3: CATSGGQAEKLFF. The DNA of the CDR3 is TGTGCCACCAGCGGAGGACAGGCTGAAAAACTGTTTTTT.

The rearrangement links TRBV5-4 to TRBJ2-1, with D perhaps TRBD1 (5 bases). The germline V gene encodes CDR1 SGHNT and CDR2 YYREEE (reference sequence). Trimming pared 3 bases from V and 3 bases from J, leaving 13 bases between. This CDR3 has 15 residues. Written as DNA, the CDR3 is TGTGCCAGCAGCTCTCAGGACCAGGGCTACAATGAGCAGTTCTTC. Protein: CASSSQDQGYNEQFF.

V and J are TRBV5-1 and TRBJ2-1; TRBD2 agrees at 15 bases. CDR1 and CDR2 (germline): SGHRS, YFSETQ. V lost 3 bases, J lost 9 bases, and 7 bases stayed unmatched. The CDR3 sequence is 16 residues long. The CDR3 is CASSSGLAGGVGEQFF. In DNA, the CDR3 is TGCGCCAGCAGCTCAGGACTAGCGGGAGGGGTGGGTGAGCAGTTCTTC.

The rearrangement uses TRBV5-1 and TRBJ1-1, with D hard to call. The CDR3 contains 12 residues. CDR1 is SGHRS, CDR2 YFSETQ, per germline. Trimming left V 4 bases short and J 4 bases short, with 8 bases between. The CDR3 nucleotides read TGCGCCAGCAGCCCTAGAGGCACTGAAGCTTTCTTT. The encoded protein is CASSPRGTEAFF. The variable domain in full, with the rest retrieved from reference TRBV5-1 and TRBJ1-1, is KAGVTQTPRYLIKTRGQQVTLSCSPISGHRSVSWYQQTPGQGLQFLFEYFSETQRNKGNFPGRFSGRQFSNSRSEMNVSTLELGDSALYLCASSPRGTEAFFGQGTRLTVV.

This clone was seen a few times. This chain connects TRBV10-3 to TRBJ2-5; TRBD2 might be the D (5 bases). The V and J ends lost 3 bases and 0 bases respectively, with 11 bases between them. CDR3 length: 15 residues. Germline-derived CDR1 and CDR2 are ENHRY and SYGVKD. CDR3 sequence reads: CAISDSPGNQETQYF. The CDR3 coding sequence is TGTGCCATCAGTGATTCTCCGGGAAACCAAGAGACCCAGTACTTC.

This clone was detected a few times. The chain carries TRBV28 and TRBJ2-7, with 8 nucleotides matching TRBD2. The CDR3 is 17 residues long. The V gene's germline CDR1 is MDHEN and CDR2 SYDVKM. J lost 0 bases, V lost 6 bases, and 13 bases had no gene match. The CDR3 region is CASSSRSGTSSSYEQYF. The CDR3 DNA reads TGTGCCAGCAGCTCTAGATCCGGGACTAGTAGCTCCTACGAGCAGTACTTC.

The rearrangement links TRBV29-1 to TRBJ1-2, with D possibly matching TRBD1 (6 bases). The V end lost 7 bases, the J end lost 2 bases, and 14 bases lay between the germline ends. CDR3 length equals 13 residues. The germline V gene encodes CDR1 SQVTM and CDR2 ANQGSEA. CDR3 DNA sequence: TGCAGCGGTGGACATGGGGGCAACTATGGCTACACCTTC. It translates to CSGGHGGNYGYTF.

V is TRBV27 and J is TRBJ1-5; TRBD1 agrees at 7 bases. Trimming at V came to 5 bases and at J to 3 bases, leaving 4 bases not matched to a gene. This CDR3 is built from 14 residues. The germline gives CDR1 MNHEY, CDR2 SMNVEV (reference sequence). The CDR3 DNA reads TGTGCCAGCAGTCCCGGACAGGTCAATCAGCCCCAGCATTTT. Encoded protein: CASSPGQVNQPQHF.

The chain couples TRBV5-1 to TRBJ2-1, with 7 bases fitting TRBD2. Germline lookup yields CDR1 SGHRS and CDR2 YFSETQ. The CDR3 extends over 14 amino acids. V was clipped by 2 bases and J by 6 bases; unmatched bases: 5. The CDR3 sequence: CASSLPGGGNEQFF. The CDR3 DNA follows: TGCGCCAGCAGCTTACCAGGCGGGGGCAATGAGCAGTTCTTC.

The chain is built from TRBV14 and TRBJ2-1; 13 bases fit TRBD2. Germline V gives CDR1 SGHDN, CDR2 FVKESK. Trimming took 0 bases from V and 4 from J; bases not matched to a gene: 9. The CDR3 covers 19 residues. The DNA for the CDR3 is TGTGCCAGCAGCCAAGATCGGACTAGCGGGAGTCGAACATACAATGAGCAGTTCTTC. Encoded protein: CASSQDRTSGSRTYNEQFF.

The chain employs TRBV19 and TRBJ2-1, with 13 bases matching TRBD2. CDR3 length: 17 residues. The J segment lost 0 bases and the V segment lost 5 bases, leaving 4 bases of the junction unmatched. Per germline, CDR1 LNHDA and CDR2 SQIVND (reference sequence). This CDR3 is CASSSTSGRVSYNEQFF. CDR3 nucleotide sequence: TGTGCCAGTAGTTCCACTAGCGGGAGGGTCTCCTACAATGAGCAGTTCTTC.

The sample holds a few counts of this clone. The chain links TRBV19 to TRBJ1-5; 7 bases map to TRBD1. The V gene end was trimmed by 5 bases and the J gene end by 5 bases; junction bases not matched to a gene: 9. The V gene's germline CDR1 is LNHDA and CDR2 SQIVND (reference sequence). The CDR3 runs 15 residues. CDR3 sequence reads: CASSASGTAYQPQHF. The CDR3 coding sequence is TGTGCCAGTAGTGCCTCCGGGACAGCCTATCAGCCCCAGCATTTT. The complete variable domain, with remaining parts taken from reference TRBV19 and TRBJ1-5, reads DGGITQSPKYLFRKEGQNVTLSCEQNLNHDAMYWYRQDPGQGLRLIYYSQIVNDFQKGDIAEGYSVSREKKESFPLTVTSAQKNPTAFYLCASSASGTAYQPQHFGDGTRLSIL.

This clone has just a few counts. The V and J genes are TRBV7-6 and TRBJ1-5, with D maybe TRBD1 (5 bases). This CDR3 contains 15 residues. The germline gives CDR1 SGHVS, CDR2 FNYEAQ. Trimming cost V 1 base and J 0 bases, with 7 bases left between them. The CDR3 DNA sequence: TGTGCCAGCAGCTTAGGGGACTATAGCAATCAGCCCCAGCATTTT. Translated, it gives CASSLGDYSNQPQHF.

The gene calls are TRBV14 and TRBJ2-7; 8 nucleotides match TRBD2. CDR3 length equals 16 residues. The V gene end was trimmed by 0 bases and the J gene end by 3 bases; junction bases not matched to a gene: 7. CDR1 is SGHDN and CDR2 is FVKESK in the germline V gene. CDR3 residues: CASSQEVGTRHYEQYF. In nucleotides, the CDR3 is TGTGCCAGCAGCCAAGAAGTCGGGACTAGACACTACGAGCAGTACTTC.

CDR3 sequence (DNA): TGTGCCAGCAGTTTGAGAGGGGGCTACACCTTC. Translation: CASSLRGGYTF. The chain couples TRBV28 to TRBJ1-2, with D unresolved. The CDR3 consists of 11 residues. Deletions cut 3 bases from V and 8 bases from J, with 7 bases between. The germline V gene encodes CDR1 MDHEN and CDR2 SYDVKM.